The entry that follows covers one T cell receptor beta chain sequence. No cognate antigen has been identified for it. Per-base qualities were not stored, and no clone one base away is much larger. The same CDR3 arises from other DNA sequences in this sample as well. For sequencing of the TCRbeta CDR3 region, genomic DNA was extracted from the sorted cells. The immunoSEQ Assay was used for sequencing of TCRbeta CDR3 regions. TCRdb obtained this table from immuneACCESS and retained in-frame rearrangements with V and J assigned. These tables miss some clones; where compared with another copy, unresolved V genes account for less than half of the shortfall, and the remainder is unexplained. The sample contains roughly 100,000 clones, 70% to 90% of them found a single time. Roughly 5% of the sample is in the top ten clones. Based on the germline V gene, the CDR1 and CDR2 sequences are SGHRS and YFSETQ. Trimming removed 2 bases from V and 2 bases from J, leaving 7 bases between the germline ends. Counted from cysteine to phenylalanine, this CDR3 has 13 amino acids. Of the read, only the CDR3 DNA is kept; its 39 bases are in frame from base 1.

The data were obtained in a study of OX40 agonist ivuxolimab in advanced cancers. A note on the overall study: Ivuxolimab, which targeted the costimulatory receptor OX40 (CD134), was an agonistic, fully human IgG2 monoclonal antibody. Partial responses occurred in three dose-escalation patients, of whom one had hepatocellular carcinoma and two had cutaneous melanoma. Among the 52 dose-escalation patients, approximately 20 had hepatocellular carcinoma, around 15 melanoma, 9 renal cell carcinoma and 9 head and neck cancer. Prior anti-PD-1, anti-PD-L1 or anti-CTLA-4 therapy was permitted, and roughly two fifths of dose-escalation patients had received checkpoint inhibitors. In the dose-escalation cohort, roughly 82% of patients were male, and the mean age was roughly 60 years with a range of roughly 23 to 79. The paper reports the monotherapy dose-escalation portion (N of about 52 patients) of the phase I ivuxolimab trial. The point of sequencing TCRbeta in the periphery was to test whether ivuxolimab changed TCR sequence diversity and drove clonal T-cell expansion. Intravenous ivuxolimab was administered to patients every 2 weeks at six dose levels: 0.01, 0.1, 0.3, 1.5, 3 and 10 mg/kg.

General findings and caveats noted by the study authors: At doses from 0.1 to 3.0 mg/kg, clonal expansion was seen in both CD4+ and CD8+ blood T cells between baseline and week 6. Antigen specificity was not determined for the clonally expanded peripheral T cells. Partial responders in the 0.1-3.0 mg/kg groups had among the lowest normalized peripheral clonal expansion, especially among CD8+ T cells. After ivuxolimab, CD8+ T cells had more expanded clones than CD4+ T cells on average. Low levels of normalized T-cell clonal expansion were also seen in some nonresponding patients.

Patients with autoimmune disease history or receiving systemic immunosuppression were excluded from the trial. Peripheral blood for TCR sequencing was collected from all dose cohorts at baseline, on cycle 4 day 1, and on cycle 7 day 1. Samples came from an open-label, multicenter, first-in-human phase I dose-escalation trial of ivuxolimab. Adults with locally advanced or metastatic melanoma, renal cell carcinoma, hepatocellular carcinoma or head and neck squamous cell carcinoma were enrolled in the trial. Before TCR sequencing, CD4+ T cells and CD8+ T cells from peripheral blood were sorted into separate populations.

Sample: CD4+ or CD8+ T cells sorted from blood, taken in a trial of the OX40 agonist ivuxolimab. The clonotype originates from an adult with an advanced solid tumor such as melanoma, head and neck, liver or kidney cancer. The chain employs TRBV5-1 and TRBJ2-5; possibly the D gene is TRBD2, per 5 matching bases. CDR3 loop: CASSFSAQETQYF. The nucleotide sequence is TGCGCCAGCAGCTTTAGCGCTCAAGAGACCCAGTACTTC.